The source of this T cell receptor beta chain is a study of blood T cell repertoires in COVID-19. Across the whole study: COVID-19 samples from acute and convalescent phases originated in the United States, Italy and Spain.

Trimming left V 10 bases short and J 3 bases short, with 16 bases between. CDR1 is MNHEY and CDR2 is SVGAGI in the germline V gene. The CDR3 sequence is 14 residues long. Generated by immunoSEQ multiplex PCR, the TCRdb table keeps only in-frame clones and is missing some. The top ten clones hold roughly 4.5% of a sample with more than 200,000 clones, approximately 90% of them seen once. The sample taken for sequencing was peripheral blood. The V call is TRBV6-5, the J call TRBJ1-5; TRBD1 might be the D (5 bases). The source is a man in his fifties with acute or convalescent COVID-19. The CDR3 DNA reads as TGTGCCACCTCCGGGCAGGGTGCCAATCAGCCCCAGCATTTT. It encodes CATSGQGANQPQHF.